This T cell receptor (beta chain) was documented in a study of PD-1 blockade in classical Hodgkin lymphoma. Study-wide background: The nivolumab dose that patients received was 3 mg/kg, given intravenously every 2 weeks.

Following autologous stem cell transplantation, relapse occurred in every patient, and exposure to brentuximab vedotin varied. Libraries were prepared by immunoSEQ multiplex PCR; TCRdb keeps only in-frame clonotypes and omits some of them. This table has roughly 96,000 clones, nearly 90% appearing once. The CDR3 length is 16 residues. Looked up from germline, CDR1 is SEHNR and CDR2 is FQNEAQ (reference sequence). V was pared by 0 bases and J by 7 bases, with 16 bases between. General study points: The causes of the repertoire differences, possibly disease activity or prior therapy, remain undefined. Complete responders showed a baseline diversity that resembled the diversity of newly diagnosed patients.

Comment on this clone: The antigen is unknown.

This chain joins TRBV7-9 and TRBJ1-5; D uncertain. This receptor was obtained from a human donor with classical Hodgkin lymphoma. The specimen was peripheral blood mononuclear cells (PBMCs), collected before the second cycle of nivolumab. The DNA of the CDR3 is TGTGCCAGCAGCTTAGCCGTCGGGGAGGGTAGCCAGCCCCAGCATTTT. As protein: CASSLAVGEGSQPQHF.